These 20 T cell receptor beta chains came from one sample sequenced in a study of tumor-infiltrating lymphocytes in primary liver carcinoma. A primer matching the constant region was used to make TCR beta cDNA from 450 to 550 ng of total RNA. What produced the TCR beta libraries was three nested multiplex PCR rounds using slightly modified ARM-PCR. The first two PCR rounds used TRBV1-TRBV30 forward primers with a C-beta reverse primer, 9 to 11 cycles each. TCRdb redid the calling of the multiplex PCR reads with MiXCR, one entry per CDR3 protein. The table has about 130,000 distinct CDR3 sequences, 64% seen once; the top ten hold about 8%. Unsorted bulk tissue, 20-30 mg of it, served as the source for co-extraction of RNA and DNA. Sequencing was performed on liver tumor tissue from sampling region 3. Subset reported: tumor region T3, left-lateral pole. These TCRs come from a woman between 55 and 75 years old with primary liver carcinoma and hepatitis B virus infection.

Details on this clonotype: A junction boundary mismatches the germline segment, possibly from a read error. The V call is TRBV20-1, the J call TRBJ2-2, with 8 bases fitting TRBD2. Germline V gene data show CDR1 as DFQATT and CDR2 as SNEGSKA (reference sequence). The CDR3 runs 13 residues. The CDR3 reads CSAREGATGELFF. The DNA for the CDR3 is TGCAGTGCTCGGGAGGGCGCCACCGGTGAGCTGTTTTTT.

Sample share makes this clonotype medium-sized. The chain carries TRBV29-1 and TRBJ2-3, with 7 nucleotides matching TRBD2. Germline-derived CDR1 and CDR2 are SQVTM and ANQGSEA. V dropped 6 bases and J dropped 2; count of bases not matched to a gene: 8. The CDR3 extends over 14 amino acids. CDR3 sequence: CSVSGRGITDTQYF. The CDR3 DNA sequence: TGCAGCGTGTCGGGGCGGGGGATCACAGATACGCAGTATTTT.

A remark on this clonotype: A clone one base away is much larger, so this may be a read error. The chain links TRBV5-1 to TRBJ2-6; D perhaps matches TRBD1 (6 bases). This CDR3 region has 16 residues. CDR1 SGHRS and CDR2 YFSETQ come from the germline V gene. The V and J ends lost 1 base and 1 base respectively, with 9 bases between them. CDR3 amino acids: CASSLSGQSGANVLTF. As DNA, the CDR3 is TGCGCCAGCAGCTTGTCAGGACAGTCTGGGGCCAACGTCCTGACTTTC.

For this clonotype: At one end the junction does not follow the germline gene, possibly because of a read error. The chain joins TRBV11-3 to TRBJ2-3; unclear D gene. Per the germline V gene, CDR1 is SGHNT and CDR2 is YENEEA. The CDR3 extends over 11 amino acids. The CDR3 region has the DNA TGTGCCAGCAGCGGCAGATATACGCATTATTTT. It translates to CASSGRYTHYF.

A remark on this clonotype: Given a much more abundant clone one base away, this may be a read error. The gene calls are TRBV5-6 and TRBJ2-7; D is undetermined. Germline V gives CDR1 SGHDT, CDR2 YYEEEE. Trimming took 2 bases from V and 6 from J, leaving 12 bases between them. The CDR3 length is 13 residues. CDR3 loop: CASSFLQHGEQYF. The CDR3 coding sequence is TGTGCCAGCAGCTTTCTACAGCATGGCGAGCAGTACTTC.

Comment on this clonotype: One end of the junction varies from germline; a read error may be responsible. The chain has TRBV11-2 and TRBJ2-1; 11 bases are shared with TRBD2. CDR1 is SGHAT and CDR2 is FQNNGV in the germline V gene. The CDR3 runs 16 residues. As DNA, the CDR3 is TGTACCAGCAGCTACGGAACTAGCGGGGGATACGATGAGCAGTCCTTC. It specifies CTSSYGTSGGYDEQSF.

To note about this clonotype: One end of the junction is discordant with germline, which a read error may explain. The gene calls are TRBV11-2 and TRBJ1-2; D is undetermined. The CDR3 length is 13 residues. Germline V gene lookup returns CDR1 SGHAT and CDR2 FQNNGV. CDR3 nucleotide sequence: TGTGCCGGCAGCTCCCAAACGAGCTATGGCTACACCTTC. The encoded protein is CAGSSQTSYGYTF.

This clonotype was picked up a small number of times. A read error may be the cause here, since a much bigger clone is one base away. The chain combines TRBV12-3 or TRBV12-4 with TRBJ1-1; D gene unclear. The CDR3 sequence is 13 residues long. Trimming stripped 8 bases from V and 5 bases from J, with 15 bases between. CDR3 sequence: CASGPSRTTEAFF. The CDR3 DNA sequence: TGTGCCAGCGGTCCCAGCCGGACTACTGAAGCTTTCTTT.

As regards this clonotype: This could be a read error, since a much larger clone is one nucleotide away. The chain joins TRBV5-1 to TRBJ2-2; D is unresolved. Trimming cost V 4 bases and J 2 bases, with 12 bases left between them. CDR3 length equals 15 residues. Looked up from germline, CDR1 is SGHRS and CDR2 is YFSETQ. This CDR3 is CASSLRTDNTGELFF. DNA for the CDR3: TGCGCCAGCAGCCTCCGGACCGATAACACCGGGGAGCTGTTTTTT.

In regard to this clonotype: One base away lies a much larger clone, so this may be a sequencing read error. This sequence joins TRBV7-8 and TRBJ2-1; the match to TRBD2 covers 7 bases. CDR3 length: 16 amino acids. Germline V gives CDR1 SGHVS, CDR2 FQNEAQ. Here the CDR3 reads CVSSLIGGSSYNEQFF. CDR3 bases: TGTGTCAGCAGCTTAATCGGCGGGAGCTCCTACAATGAGCAGTTCTTC.

The chain links TRBV2 to TRBJ2-4; 10 bases are shared with TRBD1. Germline V gene sequence: CDR1 SNHLY, CDR2 FYNNEI. V lost 8 bases to trimming and J lost 8 bases; unmatched junction nucleotides: 12. This CDR3 is 15 amino acids long. DNA for the CDR3: TGTGCCAGCCGGAGACCGGGACAGGGGTGGGACATTCAGTACTTC. It codes for CASRRPGQGWDIQYF. Looking up the rest from reference TRBV2 and TRBJ2-4 gives the full variable domain: EPEVTQTPSHQVTQMGQEVILRCVPISNHLYFYWYRQILGQKVEFLVSFYNNEISEKSEIFDDQFSVERPDGSNFTLKIRSTKLEDSAMYFCASRRPGQGWDIQYFGAGTRLSVL.

At least ten counts were recorded for this clonotype. The gene calls are TRBV13 and TRBJ2-5; 10 nucleotides align to TRBD2. The J segment lost 6 bases and the V segment lost 4 bases, leaving 2 bases of the junction unmatched. Germline lookup yields CDR1 PRHDT and CDR2 FYEKMQ (reference sequence). There are 13 residues in the CDR3. CDR3 sequence reads: CASSYSGRKTQYF. The CDR3 nucleotides are TGTGCCAGCAGCTATAGCGGGAGGAAGACCCAGTACTTC.

Regarding this clonotype: Germline and junction disagree at one end, which may indicate a read error. The chain links TRBV11-2 to TRBJ2-5; D gene unclear. This CDR3 comprises 16 residues. Germline CDR1 reads SGHAT; CDR2 reads FQNNGV. This CDR3 is CASSLRLSEYQETQYF. The CDR3 coding sequence is TGCGCCAGCAGCTTACGGCTGTCAGAGTACCAAGAGACCCAGTACTTC.

This clonotype was counted ten times or more. This sequence joins TRBV11-2 and TRBJ2-5; D is ambiguous. The CDR3 has 14 residues. Per germline, CDR1 SGHAT and CDR2 FQNNGV. V gave up 2 bases and J gave up 2 bases, with 9 bases separating them. The CDR3 spells CASSLRARQETQYF. CDR3 sequence (DNA): TGTGCCAGCAGCTTACGTGCCCGGCAAGAGACCCAGTACTTC.

This clonotype was picked up many times. The gene calls are TRBV12-3 or TRBV12-4 and TRBJ1-1, with unresolved D. The V gene lost 7 bases and the J gene lost 1 base, with 7 bases spanning the gap. The CDR3 contains 12 residues. CDR3 sequence: CASTRRNTEAFF. As DNA, the CDR3 is TGTGCCAGCACCAGACGGAACACTGAAGCTTTCTTT.

In DNA form, the CDR3 reads TGTGCCAGCAGCGAGGGAAGGGCACCCTACGAGCAGTACTTC. This translates into CASSEGRAPYEQYF. V gene TRBV5-4 combines with J gene TRBJ2-7; the D gene is possibly TRBD2 (5 bases). Germline assignment: CDR1 SGHNT and CDR2 YYREEE (reference sequence). Trimming cost V 4 bases and J 2 bases, with 13 bases left between them. The CDR3 totals 14 residues.

On this clonotype: The junction departs from germline at one end; a sequencing error may be responsible. The chain links TRBV11-2 to TRBJ2-5, with 8 bases aligning to TRBD2. Germline-derived CDR1 and CDR2 are SGHAT and FQNNGV. This CDR3 is 17 amino acids long. The CDR3 region has the DNA TGTGCCAGCAGCAGACCTATAGGGGCCACCGGGGGGGAGACCCAGCACTTC. This encodes CASSRPIGATGGETQHF.

The chain links TRBV18 to TRBJ2-7; D is possibly TRBD2 (5 bases). Germline V lookup: CDR1 KGHSH, CDR2 LQKENI. This CDR3 is built from 14 residues. The ends were cut back, 3 bases at V and 4 bases at J, with 13 bases in the middle. CDR3 amino acids: CASSPGRGKYEQYF. The CDR3 bases are TGTGCCAGCTCACCCGGACGGGGAAAGTACGAGCAGTACTTC.

This clonotype was recorded only once. Lacking the conserved final phenylalanine or tryptophan, this CDR3 likely reflects a read error. CDR3 loop: CARSSRLAGEGEQYL. The CDR3 DNA reads TGTGCCCGCAGTTCCCGACTAGCGGGAGAAGGCGAGCAGTACTTA. This chain joins TRBV6-5 and TRBJ2-7; 12 bases agree with TRBD2. The length of the CDR3 is 15 residues. In germline, CDR1 is MNHEY, CDR2 SVGAGI.

As regards this clonotype: At one boundary the junction diverges from the germline segment, which might be a read error. The chain recombines TRBV4-2 with TRBJ1-6, with D tentatively TRBD1 (6 bases). Looked up from germline, CDR1 is LGHNA and CDR2 is YNFKEQ. This CDR3 is built from 15 residues. CDR3 nucleotide sequence: TGTGCCAGCGGCCAAGGCCGGACAGTTAATTCACCCCTCCACTTC. Its protein is CASGQGRTVNSPLHF.